This T cell receptor (beta chain) was retrieved from a study of T-cell memory formation after mild COVID-19. General study results and limits: Contracting CD4+ clones sat mainly in CM and EM; CD8+ in EMRA. Memory sampled before infection contained some responding clones, suggesting cross-reactive memory joined. Later expanders leaned CD4+, whereas day 15 to 85 contracting clones were balanced CD4/CD8.

TCRdb recomputed calls from the 5' RACE reads with MiXCR, one row per CDR3 protein. The profile shows 35,000 to 50,000 distinct CDR3 sequences, roughly 9% of them singletons. This clonotype came up a few times. Its antigen remains unknown. With 4 bases removed from V and 3 bases from J, the gap between germline ends came to 14 bases. CDR3 size: 15 residues. Germline loops: CDR1 MGHDK, CDR2 SYGVNS. The clonotype originates from an adult woman who had mild COVID-19 (a few samples of this study predate the infection). Cell type and time point are not known. Material: PBMCs or a T cell subset sorted from them (not recorded which). The chain joins TRBV25-1 to TRBJ2-3; tentatively, D is TRBD2 (5 bases). The CDR3 DNA follows: TGTGCCAGCAGTGCAGGAAGCGGTGAAACAGATACGCAGTATTTT. It translates to CASSAGSGETDTQYF.